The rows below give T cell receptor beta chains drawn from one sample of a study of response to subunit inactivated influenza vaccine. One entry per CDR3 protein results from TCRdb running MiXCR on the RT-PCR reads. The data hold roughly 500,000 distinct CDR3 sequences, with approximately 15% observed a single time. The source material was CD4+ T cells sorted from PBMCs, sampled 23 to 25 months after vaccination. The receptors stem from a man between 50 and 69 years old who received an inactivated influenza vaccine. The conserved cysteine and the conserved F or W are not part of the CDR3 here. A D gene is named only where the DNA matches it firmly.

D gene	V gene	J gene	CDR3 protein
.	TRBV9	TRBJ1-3	ASSIQWGVSGNTIY
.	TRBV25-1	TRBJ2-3	ASSKLTDTQY
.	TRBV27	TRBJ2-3	ASSQKVGTDTQY
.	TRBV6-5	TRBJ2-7	ASSSTYRYEQY
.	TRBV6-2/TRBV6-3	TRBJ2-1	ASSYDGEQF
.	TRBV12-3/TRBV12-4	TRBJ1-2	ASSLGVGGYT
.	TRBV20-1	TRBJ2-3	SARYLGGHRTQY
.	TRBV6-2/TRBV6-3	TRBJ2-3	ASSSVSAGLSTDTQY
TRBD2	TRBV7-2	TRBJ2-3	ASSPVAGGLADTQY
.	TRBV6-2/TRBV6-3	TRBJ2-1	ASSPRSPPSVYNEQF
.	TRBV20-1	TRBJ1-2	SAQVSAPGGYT
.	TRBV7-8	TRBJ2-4	ASSSVDGVLAKNIQY
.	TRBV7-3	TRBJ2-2	ASSSTGTFSTKNTGELF
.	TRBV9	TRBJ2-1	ASSVEEGPHYNEQF